This T cell receptor (beta chain) was identified during a study of blood T cell repertoires in COVID-19. Whole-study context: The samples span acute and convalescent COVID-19 from the United States, Italy and Spain. Nucleic acid was either cDNA or gDNA, and it came from T cells, B-cell-depleted T cells, or PBMCs.

Sequencing was performed with immunoSEQ multiplex PCR; in TCRdb, only in-frame clones are kept and a portion is missing. The sample yields more than 100,000 clones, around 89% seen once. Unmatched junction bases numbered 7, after V lost 6 bases and J lost 6 bases. This CDR3 has 14 residues. Germline CDR1 reads MDHEN; CDR2 reads SYDVKM. The receptor was isolated from a man aged 50-60 years with active or convalescent COVID-19. The specimen sequenced was peripheral blood. The chain recombines TRBV28 with TRBJ2-1; 8 bases are a match to TRBD1. CDR3 region: CASSLGQGFNEQFF. Here the CDR3 DNA reads TGTGCCAGCAGCCTAGGACAGGGCTTCAATGAGCAGTTCTTC.